The clone carrying this T cell receptor (beta chain) was detected ten times or more. What it binds is not known. This entry belongs to a study of Graves' ophthalmopathy and Graves' hyperthyroidism. Findings and caveats of the study: Among thyroid clonotypes expanded above 0.001 frequency, most also appeared in blood.

Lactation, pregnancy, uncontrolled infections and other autoimmune diseases were all grounds for excluding patients. The CDR3 totals 14 residues. V lost 2 bases and J 5 bases, leaving 12 bases between the germline ends. Amplification of TCR beta CDR3 regions used RNA transcripts. Second-round multiplex PCR came after a first-round RT-PCR that employed HTBI primers. TCRdb passed the multiplex PCR reads through MiXCR, listing each CDR3 protein once. The profile shows 450,000 to 600,000 distinct CDR3 sequences, approximately 35% of them singletons. The genes are TRBV12-3 or TRBV12-4 and TRBJ1-1; no definite D call. Sequencing was done on a sample of peripheral blood or thyroid tissue (not recorded which). This TCR was sampled from an adult man with Graves' hyperthyroidism. CDR3 in DNA: TGTGCCAGCAGTTTAAATAAGGGTCGTACTGAAGCTTTCTTT. Amino acid sequence: CASSLNKGRTEAFF.